This T cell receptor beta chain was profiled in a study of T cells in Graves' hyperthyroidism and ophthalmopathy. Across the whole study: At the time of initial diagnosis and before any treatment, peripheral blood was collected.

Isolation of PBMCs was performed on about 10 ml fresh peripheral blood. The CDR3 totals 15 residues. Trimming cost V 0 bases and J 10 bases; bases outside gene matches: 8. Germline V gene sequence: CDR1 SGHNT, CDR2 YYREEE (reference sequence). It was RNA transcripts that yielded the amplified TCR beta CDR3 regions. TCR CDR3 underwent first-round RT-PCR with the HTBI primer set. Using its own MiXCR run on the multiplex PCR reads, TCRdb lists one record per CDR3 protein. The sample records approximately 590,000 distinct CDR3 sequences, 15% to 18% being singletons. Sequencing was performed on blood. This receptor was identified in a woman younger than 45 with Graves' hyperthyroidism. V gene TRBV5-4 combines with J gene TRBJ2-1; 9 bases agree with TRBD2. CDR3 bases: TGTGCCAGCAGCTTGGGATCTAGCGGGGCAAGGGAGCAGTTCTTC. It specifies CASSLGSSGAREQFF.